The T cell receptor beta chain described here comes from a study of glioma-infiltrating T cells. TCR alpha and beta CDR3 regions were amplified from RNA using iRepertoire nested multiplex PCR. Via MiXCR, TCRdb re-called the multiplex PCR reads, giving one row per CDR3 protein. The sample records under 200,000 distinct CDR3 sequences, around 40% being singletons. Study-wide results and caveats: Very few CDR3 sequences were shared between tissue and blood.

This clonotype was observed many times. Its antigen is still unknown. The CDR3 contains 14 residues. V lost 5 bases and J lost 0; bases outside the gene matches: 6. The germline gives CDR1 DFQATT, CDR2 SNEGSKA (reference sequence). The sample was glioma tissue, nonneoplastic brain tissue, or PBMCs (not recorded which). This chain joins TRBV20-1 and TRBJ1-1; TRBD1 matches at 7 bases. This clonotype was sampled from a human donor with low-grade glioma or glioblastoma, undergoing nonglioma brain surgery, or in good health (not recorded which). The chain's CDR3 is CSAATGTVNTEAFF. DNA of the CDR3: TGCAGTGCTGCCACCGGGACAGTGAACACTGAAGCTTTCTTT.